A selection of T cell receptor beta chains follows, all from one sample in a study of vaccination effects on CD4 cells after COVID-19. The table came from immunoSEQ multiplex PCR; TCRdb's copy has only in-frame clones and leaves some out. This sample has around 24,000 clones, with under 80% found just once. These TCRs are of unknown antigen specificity. The material was CD4+ T cells from PBMCs cultured with HCoV-NL63 spike peptides, obtained after COVID-19 vaccination. These receptor sequences come from a human donor who received a COVID-19 vaccine. The CDR3 runs from the conserved cysteine through the conserved F or W. A D gene is named only where the DNA matches it firmly. A clone size is listed for some rows: how often the clone was seen (once, few, many), or a class if it is expanded.

D	size	V	J	DNA	CDR3
TRBD2	-	TRBV28	TRBJ2-7	TGTGCCAGCAGTGGGGTTGTTAGCGGGAAGTACGAGCAGTACTTC	CASSGVVSGKYEQYF
-	-	TRBV5-1	TRBJ1-3	TGCGCCAGCAGCTCCGCTGTGGGGGGAAACACCATATATTTT	CASSSAVGGNTIYF
-	-	TRBV28	TRBJ1-2	TGTGCCAGCACCGTTACAGGGTTCTATGGCTACACCTTC	CASTVTGFYGYTF
-	-	TRBV29-1	TRBJ2-5	TGCAGCGTACCCCCGAGAGAGACCCAGTACTTC	CSVPPRETQYF
-	once	TRBV7-6	TRBJ1-3	TGTGCCAGCAGCCCAGGGTCAGGGACTGGAAACACCATATATTTT	CASSPGSGTGNTIYF
-	once	TRBV6-6	TRBJ2-3	TGTGCCAGCAGTAGTGGGGTAACGGGCGGTACGCAGTATTTT	CASSSGVTGGTQYF
TRBD1	-	TRBV29-1	TRBJ2-5	TGCAGCGTTGAATACAGGGGCGTGATCCAAGAGACCCAGTACTTC	CSVEYRGVIQETQYF
TRBD1	-	TRBV2	TRBJ2-5	TGTGCCAGCAGTCTCAGGACAGGGGGAGAGACCCAGTACTTC	CASSLRTGGETQYF
-	-	TRBV9	TRBJ2-5	TGTGCCAGCAGCAAACAACAGGTGCTCCAAGAGACCCAGTACTTC	CASSKQQVLQETQYF
-	-	TRBV18	TRBJ2-4	TGTGCCAGCTCACCGGGGGGCGGTGGAGCCAAAAACATTCAGTACTTC	CASSPGGGGAKNIQYF
-	-	TRBV19	TRBJ2-7	TGTGCCAGTAGTATAGCTTCCAGGCGCTCGACAGGCGGGCAGCCGTACGAGCAGTACTTC	CASSIASRRSTGGQPYEQYF
-	-	TRBV30	TRBJ1-2	TGTGCCTGGAGCGGGGAGTATGGCTACACCTTC	CAWSGEYGYTF
-	-	TRBV5-4	TRBJ2-2	TGTGCCAGCAGCTTTTCCGGGGAGCTGTTTTTT	CASSFSGELFF
-	-	TRBV28	TRBJ2-3	TGTGCCAGCAGTTTAACGGGCCGGGAGTATTTT	CASSLTGREYF
-	-	TRBV18	TRBJ1-2	TGTGCCAGCTCACCGCAGGCGAGGGGCTACACCTTC	CASSPQARGYTF
-	-	TRBV6-5	TRBJ2-7	TGTGCCAGCAGTTACAAGGGTAATTCCGAGCAGTACTTC	CASSYKGNSEQYF
-	-	TRBV12-3/TRBV12-4	TRBJ1-6	TGTGCCAGCAGGCCCCTCAATAATTCACCCCTCCACTTT	CASRPLNNSPLHF
TRBD1	-	TRBV27	TRBJ1-5	TGTGCCAGCAGCTTGGGACAGGGGAATCAGCCCCAGCATTTT	CASSLGQGNQPQHF
-	-	TRBV5-1	TRBJ1-1	TGCGCCAGCAGCTTGGGGTTAATGAACACTGAAGCTTTCTTT	CASSLGLMNTEAFF
-	-	TRBV7-2	TRBJ1-2	TGTGCCAGCAGCTTAGTGGGTGGGGGACTAGCTAACTATGGCTACACCTTC	CASSLVGGGLANYGYTF
-	-	TRBV4-3	TRBJ1-3	TGCGCCAGCAGCCAAGCCCGGCGGGGGTTCTCTGGAAACACCATATATTTT	CASSQARRGFSGNTIYF
-	-	TRBV27	TRBJ2-3	TGTGCCACCCGCCGGAGCAGCACAGATACGCAGTATTTT	CATRRSSTDTQYF
TRBD2	once	TRBV10-3	TRBJ2-7	TGTGCCATCAGTGATCCGGGGGGGCGAACCTACGAGCAGTACTTC	CAISDPGGRTYEQYF
TRBD1	-	TRBV11-2	TRBJ2-1	TGTGCCAGCAGCCCCCGGGACAGGGGCTCCTACAATGAGCAGTTCTTC	CASSPRDRGSYNEQFF
-	few	TRBV10-3	TRBJ1-1	TGTGCCATCAATCCCACAGGTCAGAACACTGAAGCTTTCTTT	CAINPTGQNTEAFF
-	-	TRBV5-5	TRBJ2-7	TGTGCCAGCAGCTCAAGACAGCTATACGAGCAGTACTTC	CASSSRQLYEQYF
TRBD1	-	TRBV23-1	TRBJ1-2	TGCGCCAGCGACCCCGCTCCCGGGACAGGCAATAACTATGGCTACACCTTC	CASDPAPGTGNNYGYTF
TRBD2	-	TRBV7-8	TRBJ2-1	TGTGCCAGCAGCCCCCGAAGACTAGCGGGATCCAATGAGCAGTTCTTC	CASSPRRLAGSNEQFF
-	-	TRBV5-6	TRBJ1-3	TGTGCCAGCAGCCCGGATATCTCTGGAAACACCATATATTTT	CASSPDISGNTIYF
TRBD1	few	TRBV2	TRBJ1-5	TGTGCCAGCAGTGAAGAGCAGGGGGCTAGGGGACAGCCCCAGCATTTT	CASSEEQGARGQPQHF
TRBD1	-	TRBV18	TRBJ2-1	TGTGCCAGCTCACCAAAGACAGGGGGCTCAAATGAGCAGTTCTTC	CASSPKTGGSNEQFF
-	-	TRBV7-9	TRBJ2-2	TGTGCCAGCAGCCCAGGGACACGGAACACCGGGGAGCTGTTTTTT	CASSPGTRNTGELFF
-	-	TRBV5-1	TRBJ2-7	TGCGCCAGCACCTCGGACTCCCGTGAGCAGTACTTC	CASTSDSREQYF
-	-	TRBV18	TRBJ1-1	TGTGCCAGCTCAAAGATAAGACAGGACAACACTGAAGCTTTCTTT	CASSKIRQDNTEAFF
-	once	TRBV12-3/TRBV12-4	TRBJ1-1	TGTGCCAGCTGCCCGGGGCGCCCCTATGGGGCTTTCTTT	CASCPGRPYGAFF
-	-	TRBV18	TRBJ1-1	TGTGCCAGCTCACCAATGGGACTCCTGAACACTGAAGCTTTCTTT	CASSPMGLLNTEAFF
TRBD2	-	TRBV5-1	TRBJ2-1	TGCGCCACCAAGACTAGCGGGAGCTGGGATGAGCAGTTCTTC	CATKTSGSWDEQFF
TRBD1	-	TRBV11-1	TRBJ1-1	TGTGCCAGCAGCTTTAATCAGGGGGGTACTGAAGCTTTCTTT	CASSFNQGGTEAFF
-	-	TRBV20-1	TRBJ2-7	TGCAGTGCTAATCAGGGAGTCGAGCAGTACTTC	CSANQGVEQYF
TRBD1	-	TRBV6-4	TRBJ1-2	TGTGCCACCCGAACCGAGACAGGGGGGGGCGGCTACACCTTC	CATRTETGGGGYTF
-	-	TRBV6-4	TRBJ1-5	TGTGCCAGCAGTGTCCTCCTTGGGCAGCCCCAGCATTTT	CASSVLLGQPQHF
-	-	TRBV23-1	TRBJ1-2	TGCGCCAGCAGTCAAGGCTGCGGTCCTAACTATGGCTACACCTTC	CASSQGCGPNYGYTF
TRBD2	-	TRBV5-1	TRBJ2-2	TGCGCCAGCAAGGGGAGACTAGCGGGAGGTCTCGCGAACACCGGGGAGCTGTTTTTT	CASKGRLAGGLANTGELFF
-	-	TRBV7-6	TRBJ2-7	TGTGCCAGCAGCTTAGACGCGGGGCCCTACGAGCAGTACTTC	CASSLDAGPYEQYF